These 13 T cell receptor beta chains were sequenced from one sample in a study of tumor and adjacent non-tumor tissue in lung cancer. The template was RNA from unsorted bulk tissue. Three rounds of nested PCR, following a modified ARM-PCR protocol, produced the TCRbeta library. In TCRdb, the multiplex PCR reads were re-called with MiXCR into one record per CDR3 protein. The sample shows 70,000 to 80,000 distinct CDR3 sequences, 72% of them seen only once. Sequences were obtained from lung tumor tissue. These receptors all stem from a woman aged 40 to 49 with non-small cell lung cancer.

This sequence joins TRBV28 and TRBJ1-6; D uncertain. This CDR3 comprises 14 residues. Looked up from germline, CDR1 is MDHEN and CDR2 is SYDVKM. The CDR3 reads CLSTLGLYNSPLHF. The CDR3 bases are TGTCTCAGCACCCTGGGTCTCTATAATTCACCCCTCCACTTT.

With regard to this clonotype: A much bigger clone sits one base away, suggesting this may be a read error. This rearrangement joins TRBV7-9 to TRBJ1-4; D is possibly TRBD1 (5 bases). The CDR3 length is 16 residues. Looked up from germline, CDR1 is SEHNR and CDR2 is FQNEAQ (reference sequence). CDR3 bases: TGTGTCAGCAGCCCCCGTATGGCAGGGTCTAATGAAAAACTGTTTTTT. It is translated as CVSSPRMAGSNEKLFF.

Concerning this clonotype: Being one base from a much bigger clone, this may be a read error. In DNA, the CDR3 is TGCAGTGCTTTAAATTCAGCGAGACTGACCCAGTACTTC. This encodes CSALNSARLTQYF. This sequence joins TRBV20-1 and TRBJ2-5; D gene uncertain. The CDR3 consists of 13 residues. Germline lookup yields CDR1 DFQATT and CDR2 SNEGSKA (reference sequence). Trimming took off 5 bases at V and 7 bases at J, with 17 bases between the two ends.

This clonotype showed up many times. The rearrangement links TRBV13 to TRBJ2-6; TRBD1 is a possible D gene (5 bases). V dropped 5 bases and J dropped 1 base, with 9 bases sitting between them. Germline CDR1 and CDR2: PRHDT and FYEKMQ (reference sequence). The CDR3 sequence is 15 residues long. The CDR3 sequence is CASSHRKSGANVLTF. In DNA form, the CDR3 reads TGTGCCAGCAGCCACAGGAAATCTGGGGCCAACGTCCTGACTTTC. Variable domain in full (rest from reference TRBV13 and TRBJ2-6): AAGVIQSPRHLIKEKRETATLKCYPIPRHDTVYWYQQGPGQDPQFLISFYEKMQSDKGSIPDRFSAQQFSDYHSELNMSSLELGDSALYFCASSHRKSGANVLTFGAGSRLTVL.

Concerning this clonotype itself: This may arise from a read error, as a much more abundant clone is one base away. The CDR3 carries no conserved terminal phenylalanine or tryptophan, so it likely arises from a read error. The rearrangement links TRBV13 to TRBJ2-7; D is possibly TRBD2 (5 bases). Looked up from germline, CDR1 is PRHDT and CDR2 is FYEKMQ (reference sequence). The CDR3 contains 14 residues. With 4 bases removed from V and 2 bases from J, the gap between germline ends came to 12 bases. The CDR3 DNA follows: TGTGCCAGCAGCTCAGAGGACGGGACCTACGAGCAGTACTAC. Protein product: CASSSEDGTYEQYY.

A word on this clonotype: At one boundary the junction diverges from the germline segment, which might be a read error. The chain couples TRBV4-1 to TRBJ2-7; 9 nucleotides line up with TRBD2. The germline gives CDR1 MGHRA, CDR2 YSYEKL. The CDR3 extends over 15 amino acids. This chain's CDR3 is CARSQSGGPSYEQCF. Written as DNA, the CDR3 is TGCGCCCGCAGCCAGAGCGGGGGGCCCTCCTACGAGCAGTGCTTC.

The chain has TRBV9 and TRBJ2-3; D uncertain. The V gene's germline CDR1 is SGDLS and CDR2 YYNGEE. Trimming took 4 bases from V and 4 from J, leaving 13 bases between them. The CDR3 is 14 residues long. CDR3 coding DNA: TGTGCCAGCAGCCCCCGGGCCACTCCAGATACGCAGTATTTT. Its translation: CASSPRATPDTQYF.

Note on this clonotype: This CDR3 is missing its conserved last phenylalanine or tryptophan, likely due to a read error. This rearrangement joins TRBV12-3 or TRBV12-4 to TRBJ2-3, with D hard to call. With 7 bases removed from V and 6 bases from J, the gap between germline ends came to 11 bases. The CDR3 is 12 residues long. CDR3 loop: CASTPSGDTQYY. The DNA for the CDR3 is TGTGCCAGCACCCCGAGTGGGGATACGCAGTATTAT.

As for this clonotype: In this CDR3 the conserved last residue, phenylalanine or tryptophan, is missing, so a read error is likely. V and J are TRBV4-1 and TRBJ1-2; possible D gene TRBD1, 6 bases. Per the germline V gene, CDR1 is MGHRA and CDR2 is YSYEKL. This CDR3 is 14 amino acids long. This CDR3 is CANSQVRGLGCYTL. The DNA of the CDR3 is TGCGCCAACAGCCAGGTCAGGGGATTAGGCTGCTACACCTTA.

Details on this clonotype: One end of the junction does not line up with germline, which may come from a read error. The gene calls are TRBV10-2 and TRBJ1-1; D is unresolved. The CDR3 is made up of 15 amino acids. Germline-derived CDR1 and CDR2 are WSHSY and SAAADI. The chain's CDR3 is CTSSESSDPNTEAFF. CDR3 DNA sequence: TGCACCAGCAGTGAGTCGTCAGATCCTAACACTGAAGCTTTCTTT.

The chain joins TRBV6-5 to TRBJ1-1; no firm D call. The CDR3 is 16 residues long. Trimming took off 2 bases at V and 4 bases at J, with 17 bases between the two ends. Germline V gene data show CDR1 as MNHEY and CDR2 as SVGAGI. This chain's CDR3 is CASSYTSGPRSTEAFF. As DNA, the CDR3 is TGTGCCAGCAGTTACACTAGTGGCCCCAGGAGCACTGAAGCTTTCTTT.

This clonotype was counted at least ten times. The chain couples TRBV28 to TRBJ1-5; TRBD1 matches at 8 bases. CDR3 length equals 18 residues. CDR1 and CDR2 from the germline V gene are MDHEN and SYDVKM. V dropped 2 bases and J dropped 1; count of bases not matched to a gene: 10. For the CDR3, the DNA is TGTGCCAGCAGTTTAGATACGGCAGGGGGCTTAAGCAATCAGCCCCAGCATTTT. Amino acids: CASSLDTAGGLSNQPQHF.

This clonotype came up once. The rearrangement links TRBV30 to TRBJ1-2, with TRBD1 as a possible D gene (5 bases). Germline CDR1 reads GTSNPN; CDR2 reads SVGIG (reference sequence). The V and J ends lost 8 bases and 4 bases respectively, with 17 bases between them. The CDR3 sequence is 13 residues long. CDR3 nucleotides: TGTGCCCTCCGGGACTTTGGTGGCTATGGCTACACCTTC. It encodes CALRDFGGYGYTF.